This is a list of T cell receptor beta chains from one sample in a study of response to subunit inactivated influenza vaccine. TCRdb re-called the RT-PCR reads through MiXCR, storing one row per CDR3 protein. Among 550,000 to 600,000 distinct CDR3 sequences listed, around 11% were seen once. Sequencing used PBMCs from blood, obtained on the day of vaccination. These receptors were collected from a man aged 45-65 years who received an inactivated influenza vaccine. The CDR3 runs from the conserved cysteine through the conserved F or W. A D gene is named only where the DNA matches it firmly. Clone size appears in some rows only: once, few, many, or a class for an expanded clone.

CDR3nt	CDR3aa	v_gene	abundance	j_gene	d_gene
TGTGCCAGCAGCCACCCAACAGGGGACTACGAGCAGTACTTC	CASSHPTGDYEQYF	TRBV3-1	few	TRBJ2-7	TRBD1
TGTGCCAGTAGTCCCGGGACTGCGGGCCTCGAGCAGTACTTC	CASSPGTAGLEQYF	TRBV19	.	TRBJ2-7	.
TGTGCCAGCAGCCCCCATTACTCCTACGAGCAGTACTTC	CASSPHYSYEQYF	TRBV28	many	TRBJ2-7	.
TGCGCCAGCAGCCCACAGGGTCCTGGGGAGACCCAGTACTTC	CASSPQGPGETQYF	TRBV4-3	.	TRBJ2-5	.
TGTGCCAGCAGCTCCAAACTAGCATCGAGCACAGATACGCAGTATTTT	CASSSKLASSTDTQYF	TRBV11-2	.	TRBJ2-3	.
TGTGCCAGTAGTGGGACTAGCGGGAGGGTCTACGAGCAGTACTTC	CASSGTSGRVYEQYF	TRBV19	few	TRBJ2-7	TRBD2
TGTGCCAGCAGCCAAGCCTATCTAGCGGCCCCAGAGACCCAGTACTTC	CASSQAYLAAPETQYF	TRBV14	few	TRBJ2-5	TRBD2
TGCAGCGTACACAGGAACACCGGGGAGCTGTTTTTT	CSVHRNTGELFF	TRBV29-1	.	TRBJ2-2	.
TGTGCCAGCAGCTTAATACAGGGGGGAGAGACCCAGTACTTC	CASSLIQGGETQYF	TRBV7-9	few	TRBJ2-5	TRBD1
TGCGCCAGCAGCCGGACAGGGAGAAATTCACCCCTCCACTTT	CASSRTGRNSPLHF	TRBV5-1	many	TRBJ1-6	TRBD1
TGCAGCGTTAGGACAGGGGGGGAATACGAGCAGTACTTC	CSVRTGGEYEQYF	TRBV29-1	few	TRBJ2-7	TRBD1
TGTGCCACGAGCGCGGGGGGTTGGCAGTACTTC	CATSAGGWQYF	TRBV15	.	TRBJ2-7	TRBD2
TGTGCCAGCAGCTCCGGAGGGGGGGAGACCCAGTACTTC	CASSSGGGETQYF	TRBV5-6	.	TRBJ2-5	.
TGCGCCAGCAGCGCTACCGGGACCCTAAACACCGGGGAGCTGTTTTTT	CASSATGTLNTGELFF	TRBV5-1	many	TRBJ2-2	.
TGCGCCAGCAGCCAAATGCCCTCGGGAGGAGGTAGCACAGATACGCAGTATTTT	CASSQMPSGGGSTDTQYF	TRBV4-3	.	TRBJ2-3	TRBD2
TGCGCCAGCAGCCGTGGACTAGCGGGGACCAGTGAGCAGTTCTTC	CASSRGLAGTSEQFF	TRBV4-1	.	TRBJ2-1	TRBD2
TGTGCCAGTAGTCCCCTTGGCAACTATGGCTACACCTTC	CASSPLGNYGYTF	TRBV19	.	TRBJ1-2	.
TGTGCCAGCAGCTTGGGACGCGAAAAACTGTTTTTT	CASSLGREKLFF	TRBV11-2	few	TRBJ1-4	.
TGCGCCAGCAGCTCGCTCCCGGACGTGGAGACCCAGTACTTC	CASSSLPDVETQYF	TRBV5-1	few	TRBJ2-5	.
TGTGCCAGCAGCACCTCGCGTTTAGCGGGGGGGAGCACAGATACGCAGTATTTT	CASSTSRLAGGSTDTQYF	TRBV7-6	.	TRBJ2-3	TRBD2
TGTGCCAGCAGCCAAGTCCAGGGGAACACTGAAGCTTTCTTT	CASSQVQGNTEAFF	TRBV3-1	.	TRBJ1-1	.
TGCGCCAGCTGCCGGGAAACCTCCTACGAGCAGTACTTC	CASCRETSYEQYF	TRBV5-1	.	TRBJ2-7	.
TGTGCCAGCAGTTCAAGCAGTAGAAATCAGCCCCAGCATTTT	CASSSSSRNQPQHF	TRBV6-2/TRBV6-3	.	TRBJ1-5	.
TGTGCCAGCACCGTTTACGAAACCAAAAGCTATGGCTACACCTTC	CASTVYETKSYGYTF	TRBV12-3/TRBV12-4	many	TRBJ1-2	.
TGTGCCAGCAGCTTAGCGATGGGCAGGGCCAGTGGAGCTTTCTTT	CASSLAMGRASGAFF	TRBV7-9	.	TRBJ1-1	.
TGTGCCAGCAGTTTAGACTCGCTCTCCAAGTTCTTC	CASSLDSLSKFF	TRBV12-3/TRBV12-4	.	TRBJ2-1	.
TGTGCCATCAGTGACCCCTGGGCCAATGAGCAGTTCTTC	CAISDPWANEQFF	TRBV10-3	.	TRBJ2-1	.
TGCGCCAGCAGCCCGGGGGTGTTTTCTTACAATGAGCAGTTCTTC	CASSPGVFSYNEQFF	TRBV4-3	.	TRBJ2-1	.
TGTGCCAGCAGCCAAGTTATTAGCGGGTCAGATACGCAGTATTTT	CASSQVISGSDTQYF	TRBV3-1	many	TRBJ2-3	TRBD2
TGCGCCAGCAGCTTACGGGGAAGTTTTAACACCGGGGAGCTGTTTTTT	CASSLRGSFNTGELFF	TRBV5-1	.	TRBJ2-2	.
TGTGCCAGCAGCGGATCGGGACAGGGTTACTCCTACAATGAGCAGTTCTTC	CASSGSGQGYSYNEQFF	TRBV7-6	.	TRBJ2-1	TRBD1
TGTGCCAGCACCCAACTAGTCGGGCAAGAGACCCAGTACTTC	CASTQLVGQETQYF	TRBV2	.	TRBJ2-5	.
TGTGCCAGCAGAATAACACGTAACACCGGGGAGCTGTTTTTT	CASRITRNTGELFF	TRBV6-2/TRBV6-3	.	TRBJ2-2	.
TGTGCCAGCAGCACCCACGGACCGGGAGATACGCAGTATTTT	CASSTHGPGDTQYF	TRBV6-2/TRBV6-3	.	TRBJ2-3	.
TGCGCCAGCAGCCAAGCAGTTACAAGGGAAGATACGCAGTATTTT	CASSQAVTREDTQYF	TRBV4-3	.	TRBJ2-3	.
TGCGCCAGCAGCCAAGGGCACGCCTACGAGCAGTACTTC	CASSQGHAYEQYF	TRBV4-3	.	TRBJ2-7	.
TGCAGTGCTCTAGGGACAGCTAAGTATAGCAATCAGCCCCAGCATTTT	CSALGTAKYSNQPQHF	TRBV20-1	many	TRBJ1-5	TRBD1
TGCAGTGCTAGTACTGGGTGGCTAGCGGGAACGAGGTTTGAGCAGTACTTC	CSASTGWLAGTRFEQYF	TRBV20-1	few	TRBJ2-7	TRBD2
TGTGCCAGCAGTACCCGACAGGGAAGCGTTTCTGACATTCAGTACTTC	CASSTRQGSVSDIQYF	TRBV6-5	many	TRBJ2-4	TRBD1
TGTGCCAGCAGCTTAGCTGGCGGGAGGGTAAACGAGCAGTACTTC	CASSLAGGRVNEQYF	TRBV7-2	few	TRBJ2-7	TRBD2
TGTGCCAGCAGCGCTTGGGAGACATTCTCTGGGGCCAACGTCCTGACTTTC	CASSAWETFSGANVLTF	TRBV7-6	few	TRBJ2-6	.
TGTGCCAGCACTCAAGGGGTAGCGGGGGGAAAACCCTACGAGCAGTACTTC	CASTQGVAGGKPYEQYF	TRBV6-1	few	TRBJ2-7	TRBD2
TGTGCCAGCAGGAGCGGGGGGGCCTACGAGCAGTACTTC	CASRSGGAYEQYF	TRBV5-5	.	TRBJ2-7	TRBD2
TGTGCCAGCAGCGTAGTGGGCGGGGGGCCAGATACGCAGTATTTT	CASSVVGGGPDTQYF	TRBV9	.	TRBJ2-3	TRBD2
TGCGCCAGCAGCCGGAGCACGGGGAGGGTACGAGATACGCAGTATTTT	CASSRSTGRVRDTQYF	TRBV4-3	few	TRBJ2-3	TRBD2
TGCGCCAGCAGCGTCACACAGGGGAGTGGGACTGAAGCTTTCTTT	CASSVTQGSGTEAFF	TRBV5-1	many	TRBJ1-1	TRBD1
TGTGCCAGCAGTTCGCAGGTCACAGATACGCAGTATTTT	CASSSQVTDTQYF	TRBV12-3/TRBV12-4	many	TRBJ2-3	.
TGTGCCAGCTCACCGCCCCGACTAGCGATAACCTACAATGAGCAGTTCTTC	CASSPPRLAITYNEQFF	TRBV18	few	TRBJ2-1	TRBD2
TGTGCCAGCAGTATAGGACAAAGCTCCTACAATGAGCAGTTCTTC	CASSIGQSSYNEQFF	TRBV2	few	TRBJ2-1	.
TGCGCCAGCAGCTTGGGGGACTCGAACACCGGGGAGCTGTTTTTT	CASSLGDSNTGELFF	TRBV5-1	many	TRBJ2-2	.
TGCAGTGCTAGAGCTTTCGGGGCATCTGAGCAGTTCTTC	CSARAFGASEQFF	TRBV20-1	few	TRBJ2-1	.
TGCGCCAGCAGCTTGGGGACTAGGCGTAACAATGAGCAGTTCTTC	CASSLGTRRNNEQFF	TRBV5-1	.	TRBJ2-1	TRBD2
TGTGCCAGCAGCTTAACACGGGGGGCCTACGAGCAGTACTTC	CASSLTRGAYEQYF	TRBV11-2	few	TRBJ2-7	TRBD2